These 19 T cell receptor beta chains were all obtained from the same sample, sequenced in a study of metastatic and nonmetastatic thyroid tumors. Every patient was untreated before thyroid surgery. With MiXCR, TCRdb called clones anew from the PCR reads. The table has about 15,000 clones, about 21% seen once. Sample: blood. The receptors derive from a female donor with papillary thyroid cancer or a benign thyroid nodule (not recorded which). Some clones in this sample may be carry-over from other donors' samples.

This clone was counted at least ten times. The rearrangement links TRBV20-1 to TRBJ2-5; 14 bases fit TRBD2. The CDR3 contains 17 residues. The J segment lost 4 bases and the V segment lost 5 bases, leaving 12 bases of the junction unmatched. Germline-derived CDR1 and CDR2 are DFQATT and SNEGSKA (reference sequence). Here the CDR3 reads CSAQTGTSGSRGETQYF. CDR3 nucleotide sequence: TGCAGTGCTCAGACCGGGACTAGCGGGAGCAGAGGAGAGACCCAGTACTTC.

This clone was observed at least ten times. The chain has TRBV18 and TRBJ1-2; D may be TRBD1 (6 bases). CDR1 is KGHSH, CDR2 LQKENI, per germline. The CDR3 sequence is 15 residues long. The ends were cut back, 4 bases at V and 5 bases at J, with 17 bases in the middle. The CDR3 DNA reads as TGTGCCAGCTCACAGGGGGGCAGTCCTCTGTATGGCTACACCTTC. Its translation is CASSQGGSPLYGYTF.

By sample fraction, this clone is medium-sized (0.01 to 0.1%). The chain combines TRBV20-1 with TRBJ2-2, with TRBD2 matching 14 bases. Germline assignment: CDR1 DFQATT and CDR2 SNEGSKA (reference sequence). This CDR3 is 19 amino acids long. V lost 3 bases to trimming and J lost 5 bases; unmatched junction nucleotides: 14. CDR3 DNA sequence: TGCAGTGCTAGCGGTACCCCGGGACTAGCGGGAGAGGGGACCGGGGAGCTGTTTTTT. The encoded protein is CSASGTPGLAGEGTGELFF.

The rearrangement uses TRBV20-1 and TRBJ2-7, with 7 bases matching TRBD2. Germline V CDR1 and CDR2: DFQATT, SNEGSKA (reference sequence). The CDR3 is 13 residues long. Trimming took 0 bases from V and 6 from J; bases not matched to a gene: 5. In nucleotides, the CDR3 is TGCAGTGCTAGAGATCGGACTAGAGGCGAGCAGTACTTC. Its translation is CSARDRTRGEQYF.

This clone was seen repeatedly, ten times or more. The J gene is TRBJ1-5, the V gene TRBV3-1; possibly TRBD1 for D (5 bases). The CDR3 sequence is 15 residues long. Germline V gene data show CDR1 as LGHDT and CDR2 as YNNKEL (reference sequence). Trimming pared 1 base from V and 3 bases from J, leaving 10 bases between. In nucleotides, the CDR3 is TGTGCCAGCAGCCAAGGGCGACAGTTCAATCAGCCCCAGCATTTT. Residues: CASSQGRQFNQPQHF.

In the case of this clone: The CDR3 does not close with the conserved phenylalanine or tryptophan, likely indicating a read error. The chain is built from TRBV2 and TRBJ1-4; D may be TRBD1 (5 bases). The CDR3 is 14 residues long. CDR1 and CDR2 from the germline V gene are SNHLY and FYNNEI. Trimming took off 3 bases at V and 6 bases at J, with 11 bases between the two ends. CDR3 loop: CASSEAGMDEKLFL. CDR3 in DNA: TGTGCCAGCAGTGAGGCAGGGATGGATGAAAAACTGTTTTTG.

V is TRBV19 and J is TRBJ1-2, with a weak D call TRBD1 (5 bases). This CDR3 is built from 15 residues. In germline, CDR1 is LNHDA, CDR2 SQIVND (reference sequence). The ends were cut back, 9 bases at V and 4 bases at J, with 21 bases in the middle. The CDR3 region has the DNA TGTGCCAGCAAGGGGCTGGACGGGACGGGCTATGGCTACACCTTC. Protein sequence: CASKGLDGTGYGYTF.

Many counts were recorded for this clone. The gene calls are TRBV12-3 or TRBV12-4 and TRBJ2-5; D possibly corresponds to TRBD2 (6 bases). Trimming pared 1 base from V and 2 bases from J, leaving 11 bases between. The CDR3 spans 15 residues. CDR3 sequence (DNA): TGTGCCAGCAGTTTAGTTGGGGGAGGTCAAGAGACCCAGTACTTC. Translation: CASSLVGGGQETQYF.

This clone has ten or more counts. This may come from a read error, since a much larger clone is one base off. CDR3 sequence: CSASPLAGPGADTQYF. CDR3 bases: TGCAGTGCTAGTCCCCTAGCGGGACCAGGCGCAGATACGCAGTATTTT. V usage is TRBV20-1 and J usage is TRBJ2-3; 9 nucleotides align to TRBD2. The V gene end was trimmed by 3 bases and the J gene end by 4 bases; junction bases not matched to a gene: 11. This CDR3 contains 16 residues. The germline V gene has CDR1 DFQATT and CDR2 SNEGSKA (reference sequence).

This clone showed up many times. V gene TRBV7-2 combines with J gene TRBJ2-5, with D unresolved. The germline gives CDR1 SGHTA, CDR2 FQGNSA. The ends were cut back, 1 base at V and 1 base at J, with 7 bases in the middle. The length of the CDR3 is 14 residues. The CDR3, as DNA: TGTGCCAGCAGCTTAGTGGTAGTCCAAGAGACCCAGTACTTC. This sequence encodes CASSLVVVQETQYF. The whole variable domain, remainder taken from reference TRBV7-2 and TRBJ2-5, is GAGVSQSPSNKVTEKGKDVELRCDPISGHTALYWYRQSLGQGLEFLIYFQGNSAPDKSGLPSDRFSAERTGGSVSTLTIQRTQQEDSAVYLCASSLVVVQETQYFGPGTRLLVL.

This clone is deemed medium-sized. The chain has TRBV7-2 and TRBJ2-7; weak D call: TRBD2 (6 bases). The ends were cut back, 4 bases at V and 2 bases at J, with 21 bases in the middle. Germline CDR1 and CDR2: SGHTA and FQGNSA. The CDR3 is 17 amino acids. The CDR3 protein is CASSSRGGASPAYEQYF. The DNA of the CDR3 is TGTGCCAGCAGCTCACGCGGCGGGGCTAGCCCCGCCTACGAGCAGTACTTC.

This clone was seen more than once but under ten times. Relative to the germline gene, one junction end is altered; a read error may explain this. The same CDR3 arises from other DNA sequences in this sample as well. The rearrangement links TRBV28 to TRBJ2-7, with D unclear. The CDR3 is 10 amino acids. Germline loops: CDR1 MDHEN, CDR2 SYDVKM. The CDR3 DNA reads TGTGCCAGCAGTTCCAGCGAGCATTACTTC. Its protein product is CASSSSEHYF.

V and J are TRBV7-9 and TRBJ1-1, with 8 bases fitting TRBD1. CDR1 is SEHNR and CDR2 is FQNEAQ in the germline V gene (reference sequence). The CDR3 sequence is 15 residues long. V dropped 3 bases and J dropped 5; count of bases not matched to a gene: 8. CDR3 protein: CASSLTGEGGTEAFF. CDR3 nucleotides: TGTGCCAGCAGCTTGACAGGGGAGGGAGGGACTGAAGCTTTCTTT. Looking up the rest from reference TRBV7-9 and TRBJ1-1 gives the full variable domain: DTGVSQNPRHKITKRGQNVTFRCDPISEHNRLYWYRQTLGQGPEFLTYFQNEAQLEKSRLLSDRFSAERPKGSFSTLEIQRTEQGDSAMYLCASSLTGEGGTEAFFGQGTRLTVV.

The chain couples TRBV11-2 to TRBJ2-2; 11 nucleotides align to TRBD2. CDR1 SGHAT and CDR2 FQNNGV come from the germline V gene. Unmatched junction bases numbered 5, after V lost 1 base and J lost 7 bases. The CDR3 totals 16 residues. CDR3 sequence (DNA): TGTGCCAGCAGCTTAGTGGCTAGCGGGAGGATCGGGGAGCTGTTTTTT. This encodes CASSLVASGRIGELFF.

The chain joins TRBV7-2 to TRBJ2-7; 11 bases match TRBD2. This CDR3 region has 15 residues. CDR1 SGHTA and CDR2 FQGNSA come from the germline V gene. V shed 8 bases and J 7 bases; nucleotides not matched to a gene: 13. CDR3 in amino acids: CASGLNSGRAWEQYF. CDR3 in DNA: TGTGCCAGCGGACTGAATAGCGGGAGGGCCTGGGAGCAGTACTTC.

This clone has at least ten counts. This chain connects TRBV19 to TRBJ2-1; 7 bases line up with TRBD1. CDR3 length equals 16 residues. Germline V gene sequence: CDR1 LNHDA, CDR2 SQIVND (reference sequence). The junction had 7 bases not matched to a gene; V was cut back by 1 base and J by 4 bases. In nucleotides, the CDR3 is TGTGCCAGTAGTATAGGGACGGGACAGCCTTACAATGAGCAGTTCTTC. Translating it yields CASSIGTGQPYNEQFF.

This chain joins TRBV6-1 and TRBJ2-7, with D maybe TRBD2 (7 bases). Germline CDR1 MNHNS, CDR2 SASEGT. The germline V and J ends were trimmed by 11 bases and 2 bases, with 10 bases remaining between them. The CDR3 length is 11 residues. CDR3: CAGGATYEQYF. Here the CDR3 DNA reads TGTGCCGGGGGGGCTACCTACGAGCAGTACTTC.

This clone is deemed medium-sized. The genes are TRBV5-1 and TRBJ2-7, with D perhaps TRBD2 (6 bases). Germline V lookup: CDR1 SGHRS, CDR2 YFSETQ. This CDR3 is built from 14 residues. V was shortened by 2 bases and J by 7 bases, with 16 bases between the two germline ends. The CDR3 spells CASSLNSVGGEQYF. The CDR3 DNA reads TGCGCCAGCAGCTTAAATAGCGTTGGAGGGGAGCAGTACTTC.

The chain couples TRBV5-4 to TRBJ2-1; 11 bases fit TRBD2. Per germline, CDR1 SGHNT and CDR2 YYREEE (reference sequence). V lost 4 bases and J lost 5; bases outside the gene matches: 5. The CDR3 length is 15 residues. The CDR3 DNA reads as TGTGCCAGCAGCCTGGGACTAGCGGTAAACAATGAGCAGTTCTTC. Protein sequence: CASSLGLAVNNEQFF.